This TCR beta chain was sequenced for a study of blood T cells in healthy people across ages. Points from the study as a whole: More naive CD4+ cells and higher diversity were found in long-lived than in aged donors.

Comment on this clonotype: Its cognate antigen is unknown.

With 4 bases clipped from V and 11 bases from J, the junction kept 8 bases outside the gene matches. Germline CDR1 SGHRS, CDR2 YFSETQ. The CDR3 has 12 amino acids. Together with a sample-barcoded 5' primer, a J-beta primer mix was included in a second PCR lasting about 6 to 11 cycles. MiXCR, applied by TCRdb to the 5' RACE reads, yields one record per CDR3 protein. This sample has roughly 2 million distinct CDR3 sequences, with around half found just once. The chain joins TRBV5-1 to TRBJ2-5; TRBD1 matches 7 bases. The sample taken for sequencing was blood. This receptor was obtained from a woman aged 40 to 50 in good health. The CDR3 spells CASSPTGTLQYF. The DNA of the CDR3 is TGCGCCAGCAGCCCGACAGGGACCCTACAGTACTTC.